These 17 T cell receptor beta chains came from one sample sequenced in a study of technical replicates of blood from a handful of donors. Clones were sequenced by immunoSEQ multiplex PCR, and TCRdb holds only the in-frame ones, with some missing. Altogether approximately 81,000 clones are present, roughly 96% being singletons, with the ten largest covering around 0.2%. The sequenced material came from T cells isolated from PBMCs. These receptors originate from a human donor in good health.

Note on this clone: At one end the junction does not follow the germline gene, possibly because of a read error. The V and J genes are TRBV6-1 and TRBJ2-7; 9 positions match TRBD1. CDR1 is MNHNS and CDR2 is SASEGT in the germline V gene. There are 17 residues in the CDR3. CDR3 sequence: CASREGNFRDRAYEQYF. The DNA of the CDR3 is TGTGCCAGCAGGGAAGGGAACTTCCGGGACAGGGCGTACGAGCAGTACTTC.

This chain links TRBV7-7 with TRBJ2-1; 14 bases match TRBD2. Germline V gene data show CDR1 as SSHAT and CDR2 as FNYEAQ (reference sequence). The CDR3 has 16 residues. The V segment lost 5 bases and the J segment 7 bases; nucleotides outside the gene matches: 7. The CDR3 sequence is CASSGPGTSGRNEQFF. The CDR3 nucleotides are TGTGCCAGCAGCGGGCCCGGGACTAGCGGGAGAAATGAGCAGTTCTTC.

In its sample, this clone was seen once. This CDR3 reads CASSLATDYGYTF. DNA of the CDR3: TGTGCCAGCAGTTTGGCGACAGACTATGGCTACACCTTC. V gene TRBV28 combines with J gene TRBJ1-2; tentatively, D is TRBD1 (5 bases). There are 13 residues in the CDR3. Germline values: CDR1 MDHEN, CDR2 SYDVKM. The V end lost 3 bases, the J end lost 3 bases, and 8 bases lay between the germline ends.

The gene calls are TRBV5-1 and TRBJ1-1; D is undetermined. Germline CDR1 SGHRS, CDR2 YFSETQ. CDR3 size: 14 residues. V lost 0 bases, J lost 1 base, and 7 bases lay in between. The CDR3 here is CASSLGSGNTEAFF. Here the CDR3 DNA reads TGCGCCAGCAGCTTGGGCTCAGGGAACACTGAAGCTTTCTTT.

The genes are TRBV15 and TRBJ1-1; 9 bases align to TRBD1. CDR3 length equals 13 residues. Trimming cost V 5 bases and J 4 bases; bases outside gene matches: 2. Germline V gene data show CDR1 as LNHNV and CDR2 as YYDKDF (reference sequence). The CDR3 is CATSRTGVTEAFF. CDR3 in DNA: TGTGCCACCAGCCGGACAGGGGTCACTGAAGCTTTCTTT.

The rearrangement links TRBV4-1 to TRBJ2-7; 8 nucleotides match TRBD2. This CDR3 has 18 residues. With V trimmed by 1 base and J by 5 bases, 16 bases remained unmatched. Germline values: CDR1 MGHRA, CDR2 YSYEKL. This CDR3 reads CASSQGSVVLREVHEQYF. The CDR3 DNA sequence: TGCGCCAGCAGCCAAGGAAGCGTCGTCCTGCGGGAGGTCCACGAGCAGTACTTC.

The chain joins TRBV6-1 to TRBJ1-5; possibly TRBD1 for D (6 bases). The V end was cut by 7 bases, the J end by 6 bases, with 16 bases between. The V gene's germline CDR1 is MNHNS and CDR2 SASEGT. CDR3 length: 14 residues. CDR3 coding DNA: TGTGCCAGCATCCGTCGGACAGATCTTCAGCCCCAGCATTTT. It codes for CASIRRTDLQPQHF.

This sequence joins TRBV7-8 and TRBJ1-2; no definite D call. Trimming pared 3 bases from V and 0 bases from J, leaving 8 bases between. This CDR3 is built from 14 residues. Germline CDR1 is SGHVS and CDR2 is FQNEAQ. CDR3 nucleotide sequence: TGTGCCAGCAGCTTGACTAGAACTAACTATGGCTACACCTTC. This codes for CASSLTRTNYGYTF. The whole variable domain, filled in from reference TRBV7-8 and TRBJ1-2, reads GAGVSQSPRYKVAKRGQDVALRCDPISGHVSLFWYQQALGQGPEFLTYFQNEAQLDKSGLPSDRFFAERPEGSVSTLKIQRTQQEDSAVYLCASSLTRTNYGYTFGSGTRLTVV.

This clone occurred once. The V and J genes are TRBV9 and TRBJ2-2, with D maybe TRBD2 (6 bases). V lost 6 bases and J 7 bases, leaving 19 bases between the germline ends. This CDR3 has 15 residues. Germline CDR1 reads SGDLS; CDR2 reads YYNGEE. This chain's CDR3 is CASTAISGGGGELFF. In DNA form, the CDR3 reads TGTGCCAGCACCGCGATTAGCGGAGGAGGCGGGGAGCTGTTTTTT.

V usage is TRBV5-1 and J usage is TRBJ2-7; TRBD1 aligns across 7 bases. V was pared by 2 bases and J by 3 bases, with 8 bases of the junction left unmatched. This CDR3 comprises 15 residues. Germline V gene data show CDR1 as SGHRS and CDR2 as YFSETQ. CDR3 nucleotide sequence: TGCGCCAGCAGCTTAGACCTGGGACAGAACTACGAGCAGTACTTC. Protein sequence: CASSLDLGQNYEQYF.

This chain joins TRBV27 and TRBJ1-4, with D perhaps TRBD1 (6 bases). V was shortened by 5 bases and J by 0 bases, with 16 bases between the two germline ends. This CDR3 region has 17 residues. The germline V gene encodes CDR1 MNHEY and CDR2 SMNVEV (reference sequence). CDR3 in DNA: TGTGCCAGCAGTAGAAACAGGGCCAGTGCAACTAATGAAAAACTGTTTTTT. This sequence encodes CASSRNRASATNEKLFF. Filled out from reference TRBV27 and TRBJ1-4, the complete variable domain reads EAQVTQNPRYLITVTGKKLTVTCSQNMNHEYMSWYRQDPGLGLRQIYYSMNVEVTDKGDVPEGYKVSRKEKRNFPLILESPSPNQTSLYFCASSRNRASATNEKLFFGSGTQLSVL.

This sequence joins TRBV4-1 and TRBJ2-7, with 9 bases fitting TRBD2. Germline CDR1 and CDR2: MGHRA and YSYEKL. V shed 0 bases, J shed 2 bases, and the junction held 5 bases outside the gene matches. The CDR3 is 16 amino acids. CDR3 residues: CASSQDLPSGAYEQYF. CDR3 nucleotides: TGCGCCAGCAGCCAAGATCTTCCTAGCGGGGCCTACGAGCAGTACTTC.

J is TRBJ2-1 and V is TRBV15; a possible D gene is TRBD1 (6 bases). There are 15 residues in the CDR3. Trimming took off 4 bases at V and 8 bases at J, with 18 bases between the two ends. From germline, CDR1 is LNHNV and CDR2 YYDKDF (reference sequence). CDR3 region: CATSNPGRGLDEQFF. The CDR3 DNA reads TGTGCCACCAGCAACCCTGGCAGGGGTTTGGATGAGCAGTTCTTC.

The gene calls are TRBV11-3 and TRBJ2-1, with 11 bases identical to TRBD1. This CDR3 has 17 amino acids. From germline, CDR1 is SGHNT and CDR2 YENEEA. J gave up 5 bases and V 0 bases, and 6 bases lay outside the gene matches. The CDR3 loop reads CASSLESPGQGDNEQFF. The DNA of the CDR3 is TGTGCCAGCAGCTTAGAATCACCGGGACAGGGGGACAATGAGCAGTTCTTC.

The chain uses TRBV27 and TRBJ2-7; 7 bases map to TRBD1. V was pared by 2 bases and J by 7 bases, with 11 bases of the junction left unmatched. The germline gives CDR1 MNHEY, CDR2 SMNVEV (reference sequence). The CDR3 runs to 15 residues. As DNA, the CDR3 is TGTGCCAGCAGTTTAACCGGGACAGAACCGGGGGAGCAGTACTTC. Protein product: CASSLTGTEPGEQYF.

This rearrangement joins TRBV5-4 to TRBJ1-2, with TRBD1 as a possible D gene (5 bases). CDR1 SGHNT and CDR2 YYREEE come from the germline V gene (reference sequence). The CDR3 loop spans 17 amino acids. V lost 1 base and J 0 bases, leaving 16 bases between the germline ends. The CDR3 loop reads CASSLPGRDGTNYGYTF. DNA for the CDR3: TGTGCCAGCAGCTTGCCAGGGAGGGACGGAACTAACTATGGCTACACCTTC.

J is TRBJ1-5 and V is TRBV4-1, with a tentative D call TRBD1 (5 bases). CDR1 is MGHRA, CDR2 YSYEKL, per germline. V lost 6 bases and J 1 base, leaving 13 bases between the germline ends. There are 15 residues in the CDR3. The CDR3 loop reads CASSPQGQSNQPQHF. CDR3 coding DNA: TGCGCCAGCAGTCCCCAGGGCCAAAGCAATCAGCCCCAGCATTTT.